What follows describes a single T cell receptor (beta chain). The length of the CDR3 is 14 residues. With 5 bases removed from V and 6 bases from J, the gap between germline ends came to 16 bases. Germline V gene data show CDR1 as SGHVS and CDR2 as FQNEAQ. The multiple sclerosis control cohort comprised treatment-naive individuals presenting with stable or active relapsing-remitting disease. It was with random hexamers that 0.5 to 1 ug RNA was reverse transcribed. Amplification of TCR beta CDR3 across 54 Vbeta and 13 Jbeta was performed with immunoSEQ multiplex PCR. TCRdb reanalysed the immunoSEQ multiplex PCR reads using MiXCR and keeps one entry per CDR3 protein. The repertoire holds 150,000 or so distinct CDR3 sequences, with less than 95% as singletons. This entry is derived from a study of CD8 T cells in Susac syndrome.

Material: CD4+ T cells from PBMCs. The chain joins TRBV7-8 to TRBJ1-2; D is ambiguous. The TCR originated in a human donor with multiple sclerosis. The CDR3 sequence: CASSASGGRDGYTF. Here the CDR3 DNA reads TGTGCCAGCAGCGCGAGTGGAGGAAGGGATGGCTACACCTTC.